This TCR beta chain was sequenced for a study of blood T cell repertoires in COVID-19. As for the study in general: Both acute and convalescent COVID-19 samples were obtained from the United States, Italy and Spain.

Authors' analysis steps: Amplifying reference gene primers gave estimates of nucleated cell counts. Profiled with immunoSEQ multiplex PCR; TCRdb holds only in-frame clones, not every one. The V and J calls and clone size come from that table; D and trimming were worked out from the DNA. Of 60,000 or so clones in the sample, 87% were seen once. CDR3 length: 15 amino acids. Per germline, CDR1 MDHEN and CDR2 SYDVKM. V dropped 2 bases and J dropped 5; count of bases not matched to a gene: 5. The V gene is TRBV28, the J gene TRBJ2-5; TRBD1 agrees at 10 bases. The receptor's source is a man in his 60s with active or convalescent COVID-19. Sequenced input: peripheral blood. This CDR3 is CASSLIGQGDETQYF. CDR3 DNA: TGTGCCAGCAGTTTAATCGGACAGGGGGACGAGACCCAGTACTTC.